The clone carrying this T cell receptor beta chain has only a few counts. What it binds is not known. The sample is drawn from a study of cytomegalovirus exposure and HLA in healthy donors. In the PCR, 60 Vbeta and 13 Jbeta primers were used. Data came from immunoSEQ multiplex PCR; TCRdb stores just in-frame clones and leaves some out. Of 100,000 to 150,000 clones detected, over 9.5% appear once; the ten largest clones hold 4.6%. Findings and limits, study-wide: Several V segments, TRBV6-2 and TRBV6-3 among them, could not be told apart and were dropped.

The CDR3 is 14 residues long. Germline V gives CDR1 SEHNR, CDR2 FQNEAQ (reference sequence). Trimming pared 2 bases from V and 6 bases from J, leaving 12 bases between. The clonotype comes from a woman aged 18-29 years in good health and CMV-seropositive. The chain combines TRBV7-9 with TRBJ2-3; no clear D. Material: PBMCs. CDR3: CASSLSTGGDTQYF. In DNA, the CDR3 is TGTGCCAGCAGCTTAAGTACGGGTGGCGATACGCAGTATTTT.